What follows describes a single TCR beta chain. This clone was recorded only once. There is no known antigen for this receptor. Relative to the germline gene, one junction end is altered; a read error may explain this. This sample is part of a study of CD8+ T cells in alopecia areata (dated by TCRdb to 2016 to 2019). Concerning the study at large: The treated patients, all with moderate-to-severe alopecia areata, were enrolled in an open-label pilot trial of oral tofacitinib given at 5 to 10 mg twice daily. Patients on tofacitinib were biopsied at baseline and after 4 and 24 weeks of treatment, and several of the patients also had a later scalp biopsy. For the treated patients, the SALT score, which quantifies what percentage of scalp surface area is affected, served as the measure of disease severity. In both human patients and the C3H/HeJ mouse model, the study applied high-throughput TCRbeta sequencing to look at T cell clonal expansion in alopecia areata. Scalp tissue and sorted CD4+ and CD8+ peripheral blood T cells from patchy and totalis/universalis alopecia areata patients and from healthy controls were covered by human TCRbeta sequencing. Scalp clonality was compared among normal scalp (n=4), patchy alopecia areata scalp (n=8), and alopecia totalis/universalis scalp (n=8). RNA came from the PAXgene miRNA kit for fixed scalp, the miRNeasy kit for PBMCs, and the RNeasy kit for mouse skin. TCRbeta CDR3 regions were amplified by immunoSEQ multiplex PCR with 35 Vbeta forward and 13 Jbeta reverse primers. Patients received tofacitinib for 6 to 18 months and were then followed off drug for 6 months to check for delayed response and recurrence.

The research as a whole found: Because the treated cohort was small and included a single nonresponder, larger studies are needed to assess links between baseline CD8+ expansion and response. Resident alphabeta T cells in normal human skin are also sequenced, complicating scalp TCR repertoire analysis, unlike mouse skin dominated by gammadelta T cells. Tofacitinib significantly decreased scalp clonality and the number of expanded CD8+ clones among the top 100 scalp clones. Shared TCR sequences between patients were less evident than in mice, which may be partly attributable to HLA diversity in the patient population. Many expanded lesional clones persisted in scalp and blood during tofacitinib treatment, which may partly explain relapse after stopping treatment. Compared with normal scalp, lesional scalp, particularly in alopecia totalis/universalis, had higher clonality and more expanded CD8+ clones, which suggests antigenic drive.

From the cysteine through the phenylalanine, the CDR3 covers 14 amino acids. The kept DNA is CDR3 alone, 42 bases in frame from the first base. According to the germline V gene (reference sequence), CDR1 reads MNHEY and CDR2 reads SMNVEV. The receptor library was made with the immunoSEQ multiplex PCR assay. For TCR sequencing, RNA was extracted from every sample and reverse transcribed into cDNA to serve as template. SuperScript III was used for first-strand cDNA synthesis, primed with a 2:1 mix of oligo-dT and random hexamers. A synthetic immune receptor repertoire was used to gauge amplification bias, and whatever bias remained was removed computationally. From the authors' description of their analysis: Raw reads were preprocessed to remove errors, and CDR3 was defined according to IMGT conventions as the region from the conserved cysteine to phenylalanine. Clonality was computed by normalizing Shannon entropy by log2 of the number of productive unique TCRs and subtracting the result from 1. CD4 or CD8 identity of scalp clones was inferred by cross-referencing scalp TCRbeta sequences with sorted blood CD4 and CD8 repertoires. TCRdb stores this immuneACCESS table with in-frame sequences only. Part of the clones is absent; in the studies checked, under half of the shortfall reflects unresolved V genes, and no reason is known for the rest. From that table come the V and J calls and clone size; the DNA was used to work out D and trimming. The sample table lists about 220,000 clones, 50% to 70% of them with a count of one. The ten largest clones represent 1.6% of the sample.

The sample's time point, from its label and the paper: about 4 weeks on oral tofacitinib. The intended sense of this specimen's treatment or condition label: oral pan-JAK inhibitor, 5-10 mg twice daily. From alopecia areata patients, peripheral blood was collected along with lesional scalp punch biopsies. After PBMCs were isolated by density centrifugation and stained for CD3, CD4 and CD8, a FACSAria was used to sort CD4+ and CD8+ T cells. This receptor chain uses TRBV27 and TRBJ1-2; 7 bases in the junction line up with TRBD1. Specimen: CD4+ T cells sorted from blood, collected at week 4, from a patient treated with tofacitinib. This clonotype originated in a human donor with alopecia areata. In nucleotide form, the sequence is TGTGCCAGCATGGGGCAACAGGGGAACTACGGCTACACCTTC. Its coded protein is CASMGQQGNYGYTF.